Below, one TCR beta chain is given with its context. These data come from a study of blood T cell repertoires in COVID-19. About the research overall: Specimens from acute and convalescent COVID-19 originated in the United States, Italy and Spain. From T cells, B-cell-depleted T cells, or PBMCs came the material, which was cDNA or gDNA.

Authors' data handling: Reference gene primer amplification gave estimated nucleated cell counts. Repertoires were generated with immunoSEQ multiplex PCR, while TCRdb's copy carries only in-frame clones and drops some. From that table come the V and J calls and clone size; the DNA was used to work out D and trimming. Among approximately 210,000 clones listed, around nine tenths were seen once. This TCR was recovered from a man in his forties with acute or convalescent COVID-19. Sequenced: peripheral blood.

The CDR3 is CASTGTSGASYEQYF. The CDR3 nucleotides read TGTGCCAGCACGGGGACTAGCGGCGCCTCCTACGAGCAGTACTTC. The chain is built from TRBV6-5 and TRBJ2-7, with TRBD2 matching 11 bases. V shed 7 bases and J 0 bases; nucleotides not matched to a gene: 5. CDR1 is MNHEY and CDR2 is SVGAGI in the germline V gene. The CDR3 is made up of 15 amino acids.